This T cell receptor beta chain originates from a study of blood T cell repertoires in COVID-19. Study overall: T cells, B-cell-depleted T cells, or PBMCs supplied cDNA or gDNA.

Profiling relied on immunoSEQ multiplex PCR, and the TCRdb table lists in-frame clones only, not all of them. This table holds about 670,000 clones, approximately 90% found once. This clonotype was obtained from a woman between 18 and 29 years old with acute or convalescent COVID-19. The sample was peripheral blood.

The DNA of the CDR3 is TGTGCCAGCAGCTATACAGGAGGAAACACCATATATTTT. The encoded protein is CASSYTGGNTIYF. The rearrangement joins TRBV27 to TRBJ1-3, with D possibly being TRBD1 (5 bases). Per the germline V gene, CDR1 is MNHEY and CDR2 is SMNVEV (reference sequence). V was trimmed by 6 bases and J by 4 bases, leaving 10 bases between them. This CDR3 spans 13 amino acids.